These T cell receptor beta chains were read from a single sample in a study of cytomegalovirus exposure and HLA in healthy donors. Assay: immunoSEQ multiplex PCR; the TCRdb copy retains only in-frame clones and omits some. The table records tens of thousands of clones, roughly two thirds of them present only once. Source material: PBMCs. These receptors came from a woman in her 50s in good health and CMV-seropositive. The CDR3 runs from the conserved cysteine through the conserved F or W. D genes are given only for firm matches. Clone size is stated in some rows and not others, as once, few, many or a class when expanded.

D	size	V	J	DNA	CDR3
.	once	TRBV21-1	TRBJ1-2	TGTGCCAGCAGCAGGGACAATCTGACTCCGAACTATGGCTACACCTTC	CASSRDNLTPNYGYTF
.	.	TRBV6-5	TRBJ2-2	TGTGCCAGCAGTTCCCGGACCGGGGAGCTGTTTTTT	CASSSRTGELFF
.	.	TRBV5-4	TRBJ1-2	TGTGCCAGCAGCTCCCCTCAGATTGCTGGCTACACCTTC	CASSSPQIAGYTF
.	.	TRBV7-3	TRBJ2-2	TGTGCCAGCAGCTTATTCGAAAGTCTAAGGAACACCGGGGAGCTGTTTTTT	CASSLFESLRNTGELFF
.	.	TRBV27	TRBJ2-1	TGTGCCAGCAGTTTTATCGGGGGTATTCTCAATGAGCAGTTCTTC	CASSFIGGILNEQFF
.	.	TRBV4-2	TRBJ2-1	TGTGCCAGCAGCCAGGCTTATGAGCAGTTCTTC	CASSQAYEQFF
.	.	TRBV5-5	TRBJ1-3	TGTGCCAGCAGCTTGGGGGCAGGCTCTGGAAACACCATATATTTT	CASSLGAGSGNTIYF
TRBD1	.	TRBV28	TRBJ1-4	TGTGCCAGCGAAAGAGGACAGGACGAAAAACTGTTTTTT	CASERGQDEKLFF
TRBD2	.	TRBV11-1	TRBJ2-1	TGTGCCAGCAGCTTAACTAGCGGGACCCACAATGAGCAGTTCTTC	CASSLTSGTHNEQFF
TRBD1	.	TRBV6-6	TRBJ1-2	TGTGCCAGCAGTACGAGACAGGGGAGGAGTGGCTACACCTTC	CASSTRQGRSGYTF
.	.	TRBV28	TRBJ2-2	TGTGCCAGCAGGGGGCCGGTCACCGGGGAGCTGTTTTTT	CASRGPVTGELFF
TRBD1	.	TRBV18	TRBJ1-2	TGTGCCAGCTCACTGGACAGGGCCCTTTATGGCTACACCTTC	CASSLDRALYGYTF
.	few	TRBV6-1	TRBJ1-5	TGTGCCAGCGCCAAACCGGGGAATAGCAATCAGCCCCAGCATTTT	CASAKPGNSNQPQHF
TRBD2	few	TRBV10-1	TRBJ2-1	TGCGCCAGCACAGATAGGGGTTCGGGGGGGGGCTTTTATGAGCAGTTCTTC	CASTDRGSGGGFYEQFF
.	.	TRBV27	TRBJ1-6	TGTGCCAGCACCCAGGGGAGCTCACCCCTCCACTTT	CASTQGSSPLHF
.	.	TRBV27	TRBJ1-2	TGTGCCAGCAGTTTGGCGCCCGGCAGGGGTGGCTACACCTTC	CASSLAPGRGGYTF
.	.	TRBV27	TRBJ2-7	TGTGCCAGCAGTTCTCAGGGCCACGAGCAGTACTTC	CASSSQGHEQYF
TRBD1	.	TRBV5-1	TRBJ2-5	TGCGCCAGCAGCTTGAGGACGCCAGGGGGCACTGGGGAGACCCAGTACTTC	CASSLRTPGGTGETQYF
TRBD1	.	TRBV5-1	TRBJ2-2	TGCGCCAGCAGCTTGGCCGGGACAGGGTTCGCGAACACCGGGGAGCTGTTTTTT	CASSLAGTGFANTGELFF
.	.	TRBV28	TRBJ1-3	TGTGCCAGCAGTTTACCGGAGAACTCTGGAAACACCATATATTTT	CASSLPENSGNTIYF
.	.	TRBV6-1	TRBJ1-2	TGTGCCAGCAATAACAGGAACTATGGCTACACCTTC	CASNNRNYGYTF
.	.	TRBV10-3	TRBJ2-5	TGTGCCATCAGTGGAAGCGGAGTAGGGTTCCAAGAGACCCAGTACTTC	CAISGSGVGFQETQYF
.	.	TRBV4-1	TRBJ1-1	TGCGCCAGCAGCCAAGATCGGCAGGGTGCTGAAGCTTTCTTT	CASSQDRQGAEAFF
.	.	TRBV14	TRBJ2-2	TGTGCCAGCAGCCACAGGGAGGCAGGGGAGCTGTTTTTT	CASSHREAGELFF